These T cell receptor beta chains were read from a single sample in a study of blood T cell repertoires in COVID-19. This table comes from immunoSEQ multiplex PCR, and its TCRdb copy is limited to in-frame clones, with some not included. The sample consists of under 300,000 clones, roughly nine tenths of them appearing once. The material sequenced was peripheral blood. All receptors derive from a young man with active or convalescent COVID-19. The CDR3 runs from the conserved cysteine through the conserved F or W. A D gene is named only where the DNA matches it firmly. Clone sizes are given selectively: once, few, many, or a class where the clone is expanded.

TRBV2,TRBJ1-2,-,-,CASSLANYGYTF,TGTGCCAGCAGTCTAGCTAACTATGGCTACACCTTC
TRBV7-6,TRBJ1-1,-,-,CASSTGTEAFF,TGTGCCAGCAGTACAGGGACTGAAGCTTTCTTT
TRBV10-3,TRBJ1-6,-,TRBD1,CAISEPVTGGYNSPLHF,TGTGCCATCAGTGAGCCCGTGACAGGGGGTTATAATTCACCCCTCCACTTT
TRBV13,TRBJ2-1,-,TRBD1,CASSWTGSYNEQFF,TGTGCCAGCAGCTGGACAGGCTCCTACAATGAGCAGTTCTTC
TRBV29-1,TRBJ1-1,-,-,CSVVEDTEAFF,TGCAGCGTCGTAGAAGACACTGAAGCTTTCTTT
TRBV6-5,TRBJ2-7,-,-,CASSRRGQGSYEQYF,TGTGCCAGCAGCCGAAGGGGACAAGGTTCCTACGAGCAGTACTTC
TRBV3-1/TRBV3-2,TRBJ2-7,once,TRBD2,CASSQEAAGGNEQYF,TGTGCCAGCAGCCAAGAGGCGGCGGGAGGGAACGAGCAGTACTTC
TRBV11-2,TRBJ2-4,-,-,CASSSGVVNIQYF,TGTGCCAGCAGCTCCGGGGTAGTAAACATTCAGTACTTC
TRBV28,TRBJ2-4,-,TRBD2,CASTRLAENIQYF,TGTGCCAGCACCCGACTAGCGGAAAACATTCAGTACTTC
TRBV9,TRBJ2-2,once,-,CASRRGILTGELFF,TGTGCCAGCCGGCGAGGGATTCTCACCGGGGAGCTGTTTTTT
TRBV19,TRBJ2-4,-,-,CASAVSDHLAKNIQYF,TGTGCCAGCGCGGTCTCCGACCACCTAGCCAAAAACATTCAGTACTTC
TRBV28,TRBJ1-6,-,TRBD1,CASSPRDRKISPLHF,TGTGCCAGCAGTCCTAGGGACAGGAAAATTTCACCCCTCCACTTT
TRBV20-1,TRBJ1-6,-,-,CSASPVAGRNSPLHF,TGCAGTGCTAGTCCGGTCGCAGGTCGGAATTCACCCCTCCACTTT
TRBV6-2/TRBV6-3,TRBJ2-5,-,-,CASSRVTVQETQYF,TGTGCCAGCAGCCGGGTCACAGTTCAAGAGACCCAGTACTTC
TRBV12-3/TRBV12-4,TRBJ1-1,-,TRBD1,CASSLGGQGVSFF,TGTGCCAGCAGCCTAGGGGGACAGGGGGTATCTTTCTTT